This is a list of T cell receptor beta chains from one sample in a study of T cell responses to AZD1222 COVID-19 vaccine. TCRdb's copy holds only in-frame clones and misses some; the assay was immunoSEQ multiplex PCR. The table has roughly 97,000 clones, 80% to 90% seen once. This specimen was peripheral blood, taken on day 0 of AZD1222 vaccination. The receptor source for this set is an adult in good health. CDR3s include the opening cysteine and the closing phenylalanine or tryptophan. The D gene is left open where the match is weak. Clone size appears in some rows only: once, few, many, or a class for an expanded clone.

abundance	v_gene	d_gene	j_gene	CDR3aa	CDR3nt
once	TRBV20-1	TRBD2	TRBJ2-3	CSASGQVTSGTDTQYF	TGCAGTGCCAGTGGTCAGGTGACTAGCGGCACAGATACGCAGTATTTT
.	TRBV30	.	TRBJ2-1	CAWSLLASGTYNEQFF	TGTGCCTGGAGTCTGCTCGCCAGCGGCACCTACAATGAGCAGTTCTTC
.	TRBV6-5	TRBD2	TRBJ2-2	CASSSRPGGELFF	TGTGCCAGCAGTTCTAGGCCGGGGGGAGAGCTGTTTTTT
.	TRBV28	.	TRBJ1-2	CATLDSTTNYGYTF	TGTGCCACCCTAGACAGTACGACCAACTATGGCTACACCTTC
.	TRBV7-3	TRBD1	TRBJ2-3	CASSPDRERDTQYF	TGTGCCAGCAGCCCGGACAGGGAAAGGGATACGCAGTATTTT
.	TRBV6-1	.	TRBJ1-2	CASSDTGRYGYTF	TGTGCCAGCAGTGATACGGGACGTTATGGCTACACCTTC
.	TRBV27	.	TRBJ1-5	CASSLREGVQPQHF	TGTGCCAGCAGTTTGCGGGAGGGGGTTCAGCCCCAGCATTTT
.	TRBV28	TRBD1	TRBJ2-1	CASSQGGNENEQFF	TGTGCCAGCAGCCAAGGGGGCAATGAGAATGAGCAGTTCTTC
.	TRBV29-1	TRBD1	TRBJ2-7	CSVELTGSRTYEQYF	TGCAGCGTTGAGCTGACAGGGAGTAGAACCTACGAGCAGTACTTC
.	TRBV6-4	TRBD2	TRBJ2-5	CASSPIAGDETQYF	TGTGCCAGCAGTCCTATAGCGGGGGACGAGACCCAGTACTTC
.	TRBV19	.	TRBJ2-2	CATQSGRDPTGELFF	TGTGCCACCCAGTCGGGCCGGGACCCAACCGGGGAGCTGTTTTTT
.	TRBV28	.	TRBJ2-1	CASSFPGTYNEQFF	TGTGCCAGCAGTTTCCCAGGGACCTACAATGAGCAGTTCTTC
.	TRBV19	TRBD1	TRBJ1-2	CASHRGRANYGYTF	TGTGCCAGTCACAGGGGCAGAGCTAACTATGGCTACACCTTC
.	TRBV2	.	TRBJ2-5	CASSGGSPRETQYF	TGTGCCAGCAGTGGGGGTTCCCCGAGGGAGACCCAGTACTTC
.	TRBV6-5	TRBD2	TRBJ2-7	CASRDGAGVSYEQYF	TGTGCCAGCAGGGACGGAGCGGGAGTGTCCTACGAGCAGTACTTC
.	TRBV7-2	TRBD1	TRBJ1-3	CASRQSGTGGNTIYF	TGTGCCAGCAGACAATCCGGGACAGGAGGAAACACCATATATTTT
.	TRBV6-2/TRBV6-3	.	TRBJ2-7	CASSYGDTYSYEQYF	TGTGCCAGCAGTTACGGGGACACGTACTCCTACGAGCAGTACTTC
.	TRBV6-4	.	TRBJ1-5	CASSSQVNQPQHF	TGTGCCAGCAGTTCACAAGTTAATCAGCCCCAGCATTTT
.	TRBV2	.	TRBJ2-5	CASSEGQPQETQYF	TGTGCCAGCAGTGAAGGGCAGCCCCAAGAGACCCAGTACTTC
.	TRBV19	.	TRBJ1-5	CASSIQREQPQHF	TGTGCCAGTAGTATTCAAAGGGAGCAGCCCCAGCATTTT
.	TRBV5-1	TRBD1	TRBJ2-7	CASSFRTGDEQYF	TGCGCCAGCAGCTTCCGGACAGGGGACGAGCAGTACTTC
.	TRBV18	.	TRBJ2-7	CASSLEGRRYEQYF	TGTGCCAGCTCACTGGAGGGGCGCCGGTACGAGCAGTACTTC
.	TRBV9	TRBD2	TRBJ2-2	CASSVQLAGNTGELFF	TGTGCCAGCAGCGTCCAACTAGCGGGGAACACCGGGGAGCTGTTTTTT
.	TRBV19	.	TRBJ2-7	CASSRDTTYEQYF	TGTGCCAGTAGTAGGGACACTACCTACGAGCAGTACTTC
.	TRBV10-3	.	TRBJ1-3	CAISDGQSSGNTIYF	TGTGCCATCAGTGATGGACAGAGCTCTGGAAACACCATATATTTT
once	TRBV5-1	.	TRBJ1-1	CASSKGGGLRTEAFF	TGCGCCAGCAGCAAAGGGGGGGGTCTGAGGACTGAAGCTTTCTTT